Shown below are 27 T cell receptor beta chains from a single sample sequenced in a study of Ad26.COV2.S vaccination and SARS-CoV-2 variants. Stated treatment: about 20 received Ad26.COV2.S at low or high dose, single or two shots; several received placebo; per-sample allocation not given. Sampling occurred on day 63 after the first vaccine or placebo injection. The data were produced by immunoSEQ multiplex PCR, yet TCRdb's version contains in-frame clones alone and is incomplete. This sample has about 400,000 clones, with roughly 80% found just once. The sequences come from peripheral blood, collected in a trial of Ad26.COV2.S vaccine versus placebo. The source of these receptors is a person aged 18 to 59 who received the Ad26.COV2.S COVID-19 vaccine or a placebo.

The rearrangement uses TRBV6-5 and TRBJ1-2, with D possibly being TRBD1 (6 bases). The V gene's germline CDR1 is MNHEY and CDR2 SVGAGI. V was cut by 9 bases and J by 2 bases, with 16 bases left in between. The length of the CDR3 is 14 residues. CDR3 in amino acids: CASNPGHRNYGYTF. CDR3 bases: TGTGCCAGTAATCCGGGACACAGAAACTATGGCTACACCTTC.

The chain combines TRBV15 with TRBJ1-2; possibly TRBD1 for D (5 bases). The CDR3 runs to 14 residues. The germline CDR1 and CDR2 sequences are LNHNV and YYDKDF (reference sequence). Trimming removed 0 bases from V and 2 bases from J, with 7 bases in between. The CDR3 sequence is CATSRDPGNYGYTF. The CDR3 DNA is TGTGCCACCAGCAGAGACCCAGGGAACTATGGCTACACCTTC.

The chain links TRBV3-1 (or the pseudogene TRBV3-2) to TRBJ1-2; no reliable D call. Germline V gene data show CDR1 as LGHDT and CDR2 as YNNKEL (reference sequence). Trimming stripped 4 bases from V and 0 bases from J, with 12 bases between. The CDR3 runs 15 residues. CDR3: CASSPLAVPNYGYTF. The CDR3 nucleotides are TGTGCCAGCAGCCCCCTCGCAGTGCCTAACTATGGCTACACCTTC.

CDR3 sequence reads: CASSFTWTGANEQYF. The CDR3 DNA sequence: TGTGCCAGCAGTTTCACCTGGACAGGCGCCAACGAGCAGTACTTC. The chain joins TRBV27 to TRBJ2-7; 7 nucleotides line up with TRBD1. The CDR3 consists of 15 residues. Germline trimming cut 3 bases from V and 5 bases from J; bases unmatched to any gene: 10. Per the germline V gene, CDR1 is MNHEY and CDR2 is SMNVEV (reference sequence).

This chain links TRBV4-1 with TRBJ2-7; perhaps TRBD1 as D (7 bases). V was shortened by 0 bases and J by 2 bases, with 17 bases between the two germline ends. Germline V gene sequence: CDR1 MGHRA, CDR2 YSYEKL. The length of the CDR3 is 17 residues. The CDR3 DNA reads TGCGCCAGCAGCCAAGATTTAGGGCAGGGGGGTACCTACGAGCAGTACTTC. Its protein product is CASSQDLGQGGTYEQYF.

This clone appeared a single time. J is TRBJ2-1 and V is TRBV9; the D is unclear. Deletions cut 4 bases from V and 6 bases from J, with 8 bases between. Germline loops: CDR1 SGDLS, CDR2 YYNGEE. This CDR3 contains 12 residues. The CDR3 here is CASSPDFNEQFF. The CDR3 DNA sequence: TGTGCCAGCAGCCCTGACTTCAATGAGCAGTTCTTC.

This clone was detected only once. The CDR3 loop reads CASSERGSSYNEQFF. The CDR3 DNA follows: TGCGCCAGCAGTGAAAGGGGGAGCTCCTACAATGAGCAGTTCTTC. V gene TRBV10-1 combines with J gene TRBJ2-1; maybe TRBD1 (6 bases). This CDR3 spans 15 amino acids. CDR1 is WNHNN, CDR2 SYGVQD, per germline (reference sequence). V lost 3 bases and J lost 0, with 9 bases in between.

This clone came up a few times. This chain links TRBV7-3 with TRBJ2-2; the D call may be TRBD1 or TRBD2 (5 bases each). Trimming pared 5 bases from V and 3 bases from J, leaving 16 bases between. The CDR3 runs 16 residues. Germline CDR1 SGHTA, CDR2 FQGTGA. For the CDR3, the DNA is TGTGCCAGCAGCCCCCCTGGGACCGGGGACACCGGGGAGCTGTTTTTT. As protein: CASSPPGTGDTGELFF.

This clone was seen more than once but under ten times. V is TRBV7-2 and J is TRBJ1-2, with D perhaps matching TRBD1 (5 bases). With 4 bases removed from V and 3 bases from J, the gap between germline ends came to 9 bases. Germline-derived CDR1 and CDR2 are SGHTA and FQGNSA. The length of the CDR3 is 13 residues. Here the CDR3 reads CASSSRADYGYTF. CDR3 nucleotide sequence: TGTGCCAGCAGCTCCAGGGCGGACTATGGCTACACCTTC.

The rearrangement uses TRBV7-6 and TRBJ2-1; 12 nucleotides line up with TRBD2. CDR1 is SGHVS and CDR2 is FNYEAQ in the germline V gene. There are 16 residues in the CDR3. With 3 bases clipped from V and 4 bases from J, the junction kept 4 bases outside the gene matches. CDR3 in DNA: TGTGCCAGCAGCTTTCTAGCGGGAGGGCCTTACAATGAGCAGTTCTTC. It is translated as CASSFLAGGPYNEQFF. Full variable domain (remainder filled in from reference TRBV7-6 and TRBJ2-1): GAGVSQSPRYKVTKRGQDVALRCDPISGHVSLYWYRQALGQGPEFLTYFNYEAQQDKSGLPNDRFSAERPEGSISTLTIQRTEQRDSAMYRCASSFLAGGPYNEQFFGPGTRLTVL.

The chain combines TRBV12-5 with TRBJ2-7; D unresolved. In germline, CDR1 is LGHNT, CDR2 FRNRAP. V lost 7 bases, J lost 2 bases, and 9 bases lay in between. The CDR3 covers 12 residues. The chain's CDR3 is CASAGVAYEQYF. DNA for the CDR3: TGTGCTAGTGCCGGAGTCGCCTACGAGCAGTACTTC. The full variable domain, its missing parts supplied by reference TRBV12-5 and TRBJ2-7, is DARVTQTPRHKVTEMGQEVTMRCQPILGHNTVFWYRQTMMQGLELLAYFRNRAPLDDSGMPKDRFSAEMPDATLATLKIQPSEPRDSAVYFCASAGVAYEQYFGPGTRLTVT.

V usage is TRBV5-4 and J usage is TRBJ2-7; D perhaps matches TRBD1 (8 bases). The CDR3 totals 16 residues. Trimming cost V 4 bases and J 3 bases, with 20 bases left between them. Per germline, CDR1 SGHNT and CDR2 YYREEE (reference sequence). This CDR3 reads CASSETETGDYYEQYF. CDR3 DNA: TGTGCCAGCAGCGAAACTGAGACAGGGGACTACTACGAGCAGTACTTC.

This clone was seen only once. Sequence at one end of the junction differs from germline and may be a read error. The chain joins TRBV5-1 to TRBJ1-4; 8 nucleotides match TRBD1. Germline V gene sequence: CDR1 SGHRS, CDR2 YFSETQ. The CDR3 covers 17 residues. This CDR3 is CASRFGSIQGATEKLFF. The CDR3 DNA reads TGCGCCAGCCGCTTCGGATCCATCCAGGGGGCCACTGAAAAACTGTTTTTT.

DNA for the CDR3: TGTGCCACCAGTGATGGGGGTCTAAAGGAAGGGACCTACGAGCAGTACTTC. Protein product: CATSDGGLKEGTYEQYF. This chain connects TRBV24-1 to TRBJ2-7; the D gene could be TRBD1 or TRBD2 (5 bases each). The CDR3 extends over 17 amino acids. V was clipped by 3 bases and J by 2 bases, with 19 bases between them. Germline V gene sequence: CDR1 KGHDR, CDR2 SFDVKD.

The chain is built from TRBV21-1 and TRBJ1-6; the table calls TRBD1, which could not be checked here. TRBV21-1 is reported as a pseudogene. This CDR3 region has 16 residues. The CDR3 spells CASNNRTDTINSPLHF. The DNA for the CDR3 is TGTGCCAGCAACAACCGGACGGACACGATTAATTCACCCCTCCACTTT.

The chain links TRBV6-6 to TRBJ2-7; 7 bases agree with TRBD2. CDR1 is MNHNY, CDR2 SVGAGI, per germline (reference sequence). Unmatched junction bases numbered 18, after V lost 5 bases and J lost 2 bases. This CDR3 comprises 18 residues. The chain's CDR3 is CASSPEVGLWGLTYEQYF. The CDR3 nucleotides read TGTGCCAGCAGTCCCGAGGTGGGACTATGGGGGTTAACCTACGAGCAGTACTTC.

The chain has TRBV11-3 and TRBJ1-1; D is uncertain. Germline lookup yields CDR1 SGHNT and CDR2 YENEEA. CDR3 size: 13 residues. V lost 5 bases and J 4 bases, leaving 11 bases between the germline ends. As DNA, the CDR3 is TGTGCCAGCAGCGCGAGTACGAGCACTGAAGCTTTCTTT. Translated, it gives CASSASTSTEAFF.

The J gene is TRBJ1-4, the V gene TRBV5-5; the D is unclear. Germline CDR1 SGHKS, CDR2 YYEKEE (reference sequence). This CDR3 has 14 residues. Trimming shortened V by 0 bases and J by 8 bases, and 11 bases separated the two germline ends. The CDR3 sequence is CASSLEGWREKLFF. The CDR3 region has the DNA TGTGCCAGCAGCTTGGAGGGCTGGCGGGAAAAACTGTTTTTT.

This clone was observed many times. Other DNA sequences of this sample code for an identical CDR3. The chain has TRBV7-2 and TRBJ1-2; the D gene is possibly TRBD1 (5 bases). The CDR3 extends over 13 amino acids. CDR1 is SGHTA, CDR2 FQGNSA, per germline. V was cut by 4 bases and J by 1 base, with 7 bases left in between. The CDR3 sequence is CASSSQVNYGYTF. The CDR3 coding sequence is TGTGCCAGCAGCTCACAGGTTAACTATGGCTACACCTTC.

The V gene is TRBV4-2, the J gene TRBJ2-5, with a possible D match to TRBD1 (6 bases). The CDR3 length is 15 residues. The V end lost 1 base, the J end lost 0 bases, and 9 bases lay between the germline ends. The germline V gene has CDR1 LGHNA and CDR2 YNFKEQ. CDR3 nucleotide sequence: TGTGCCAGCAGCCAAGGGTGGGGGCACCAAGAGACCCAGTACTTC. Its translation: CASSQGWGHQETQYF.

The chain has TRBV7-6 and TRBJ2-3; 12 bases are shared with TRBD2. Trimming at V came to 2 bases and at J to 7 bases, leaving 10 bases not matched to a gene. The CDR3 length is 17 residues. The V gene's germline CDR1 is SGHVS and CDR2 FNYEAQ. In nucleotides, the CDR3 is TGTGCCAGCAGCTTACTAGCGGGGGGGCCAAAGAGTCATACGCAGTATTTT. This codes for CASSLLAGGPKSHTQYF. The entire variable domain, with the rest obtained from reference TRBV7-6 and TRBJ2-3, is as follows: GAGVSQSPRYKVTKRGQDVALRCDPISGHVSLYWYRQALGQGPEFLTYFNYEAQQDKSGLPNDRFSAERPEGSISTLTIQRTEQRDSAMYRCASSLLAGGPKSHTQYFGPGTRLTVL.

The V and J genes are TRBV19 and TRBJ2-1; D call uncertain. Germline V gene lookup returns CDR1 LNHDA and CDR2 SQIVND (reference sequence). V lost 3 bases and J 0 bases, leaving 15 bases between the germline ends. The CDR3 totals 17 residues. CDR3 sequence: CASSISWKDYSYNEQFF. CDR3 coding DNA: TGTGCCAGTAGTATTTCATGGAAGGATTACTCCTACAATGAGCAGTTCTTC.

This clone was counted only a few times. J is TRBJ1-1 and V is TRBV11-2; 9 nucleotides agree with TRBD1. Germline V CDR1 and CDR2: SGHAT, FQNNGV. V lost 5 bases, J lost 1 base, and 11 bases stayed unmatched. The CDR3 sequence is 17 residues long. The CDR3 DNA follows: TGTGCCAGCAGCCGCACAGGGGGCGCGGGACCGAACACTGAAGCTTTCTTT. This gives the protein CASSRTGGAGPNTEAFF.

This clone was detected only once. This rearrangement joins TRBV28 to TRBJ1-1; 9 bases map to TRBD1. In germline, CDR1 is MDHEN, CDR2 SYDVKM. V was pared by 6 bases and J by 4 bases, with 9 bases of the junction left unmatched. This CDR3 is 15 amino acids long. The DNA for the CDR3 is TGTGCCAGCAGCCAAGACTGGACAGGGGTCACTGAAGCTTTCTTT. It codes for CASSQDWTGVTEAFF.

The CDR3 is CATSDFSETQYF. The CDR3, as DNA: TGTGCCACCAGTGATTTTAGTGAGACCCAGTACTTC. J is TRBJ2-5 and V is TRBV24-1, with no clear D. CDR1 and CDR2 from the germline V gene are KGHDR and SFDVKD. The V and J ends lost 1 base and 5 bases respectively, with 4 bases between them. CDR3 length: 12 amino acids.

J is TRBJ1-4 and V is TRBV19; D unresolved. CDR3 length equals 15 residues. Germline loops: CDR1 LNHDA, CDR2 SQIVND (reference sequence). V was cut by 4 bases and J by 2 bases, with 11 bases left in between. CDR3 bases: TGTGCCAGTAGTAGAGGGCGCAGCACTAATGAAAAACTGTTTTTT. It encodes CASSRGRSTNEKLFF.

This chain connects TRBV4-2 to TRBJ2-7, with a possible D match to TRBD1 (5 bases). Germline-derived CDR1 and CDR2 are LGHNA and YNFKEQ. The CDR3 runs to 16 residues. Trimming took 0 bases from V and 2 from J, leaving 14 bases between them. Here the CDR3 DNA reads TGTGCCAGCAGCCAAGATATAACAGGCATCCCCTACGAGCAGTACTTC. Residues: CASSQDITGIPYEQYF.